The entry below gives a single TCR beta chain sequence along with its context. Antigen specificity is unknown. The same CDR3 can be traced to other DNA sequences in this sample. The source of the sample is a study of follicular helper T cells after annual influenza vaccination. Findings and limits, study-wide: Productive TCRB sequences came from only roughly 8.5-23% of cells. Plasmablast frequency change correlated with clonality change in ICOS+CD38+ cTfh.

Time point specified: 2015-2016 season, 7 days after influenza vaccination. The CDR3 has 14 amino acids. The V gene end was trimmed by 3 bases and the J gene end by 8 bases; junction bases not matched to a gene: 1. Per the germline V gene, CDR1 is MNHEY and CDR2 is SMNVEV (reference sequence). Profiled with immunoSEQ multiplex PCR; TCRdb holds only in-frame clones, not every one. In the table there are some 800 clones, roughly four fifths of which are singletons. Sample: CXCR5+ CD38+ circulating T follicular helper cells from blood, taken 7 days after influenza vaccination. Sample subset: circulating Tfh, non-naive CD4+CXCR5+PD-1+ (ICOS+CD38+ or ICOS-CD38-). The chain combines TRBV27 with TRBJ1-6; the match to TRBD1 covers 10 bases. The clonotype comes from an adult who received the influenza vaccine. CDR3 sequence (DNA): TGTGCCAGCAGTTTGGACAGGGGGTATTCACCCCTCCACTTT. Translation: CASSLDRGYSPLHF.